These 32 T cell receptor beta chains were sequenced from one sample in a study of control samples from healthy donors and cancer patients. Repertoires were generated with immunoSEQ multiplex PCR, while TCRdb's copy carries only in-frame clones and drops some. Found here are some 80,000 clones, 70% to 90% of them singletons; the top ten hold 1.9%. Sequenced: PBMCs. The receptors stem from a woman in her sixties or seventies with head and neck cancer.

This clone was observed a few times. This chain uses TRBV6-1 with TRBJ1-4; D uncertain. V was trimmed by 0 bases and J by 13 bases, leaving 9 bases between them. Germline V gives CDR1 MNHNS, CDR2 SASEGT. The CDR3 is 12 residues long. As DNA, the CDR3 is TGTGCCAGCAGTGAAGCGGTGGACCGACTGTTTTTT. It is translated as CASSEAVDRLFF.

V and J are TRBV4-2 and TRBJ1-2, with a tentative D call TRBD1 (5 bases). Between the trimmed V and J ends, which lost 1 base and 2 bases, there was a span of 11 bases. The CDR3 is 15 residues long. Germline V gene lookup returns CDR1 LGHNA and CDR2 YNFKEQ. The CDR3 protein is CASSQAVRGNYGYTF. The DNA of the CDR3 is TGTGCCAGCAGCCAAGCCGTGCGGGGGAACTATGGCTACACCTTC.

This clone occurred a few times. V usage is TRBV10-3 and J usage is TRBJ2-3, with TRBD2 matching over 11 bases. This CDR3 has 14 amino acids. Trimming cost V 10 bases and J 1 base; bases outside gene matches: 4. Germline values: CDR1 ENHRY, CDR2 SYGVKD. The CDR3 DNA sequence: TGTGCCACCACGGGACTAGCGGGCACAGATACGCAGTATTTT. Its protein product is CATTGLAGTDTQYF.

The chain employs TRBV3-1 (or the pseudogene TRBV3-2) and TRBJ2-1, with 14 nucleotides matching TRBD2. CDR1 LGHDT and CDR2 YNNKEL come from the germline V gene (reference sequence). This CDR3 has 16 amino acids. V shed 6 bases and J 3 bases; nucleotides not matched to a gene: 4. CDR3 residues: CASRGTSGGLYNEQFF. The CDR3 DNA reads TGTGCCAGCAGGGGGACTAGCGGGGGCCTCTACAATGAGCAGTTCTTC.

The genes are TRBV27 and TRBJ2-7; TRBD2 matches 10 bases. Germline V gene sequence: CDR1 MNHEY, CDR2 SMNVEV (reference sequence). Unmatched junction bases numbered 11, after V lost 6 bases and J lost 3 bases. The CDR3 is made up of 16 amino acids. The CDR3 coding sequence is TGTGCCAGCAGGGGGGGTTCACTAGCGGGATTCTACGAGCAGTACTTC. This sequence encodes CASRGGSLAGFYEQYF.

The rearrangement joins TRBV3-1 (or the pseudogene TRBV3-2) to TRBJ1-6; 8 bases fit TRBD1. The CDR3 contains 14 residues. V dropped 4 bases and J dropped 9; count of bases not matched to a gene: 5. Germline-derived CDR1 and CDR2 are LGHDT and YNNKEL (reference sequence). Here the CDR3 reads CASSRTGGTSPLHF. In DNA form, the CDR3 reads TGTGCCAGCAGCCGAACAGGGGGAACTTCACCCCTCCACTTT.

The J gene is TRBJ2-3, the V gene TRBV6-5; no reliable D call. V dropped 4 bases and J dropped 2 bases, with 13 bases sitting between them. The CDR3 spans 15 residues. Looked up from germline, CDR1 is MNHEY and CDR2 is SVGAGI. As DNA, the CDR3 is TGTGCCAGCAGTTCCCCCGAGGAACCCACAGATACGCAGTATTTT. Amino acids: CASSSPEEPTDTQYF.

This clone was observed once. The chain employs TRBV7-9 and TRBJ2-1; D is unresolved. V was shortened by 1 base and J by 6 bases, with 10 bases between the two germline ends. CDR3 length: 14 residues. Germline-derived CDR1 and CDR2 are SEHNR and FQNEAQ (reference sequence). CDR3 in DNA: TGTGCCAGCAGCTTAGTAGCTTCTGGCAATGAGCAGTTCTTC. It specifies CASSLVASGNEQFF.

The chain has TRBV30 and TRBJ1-3; D perhaps matches TRBD1 (6 bases). Trimming left V 8 bases short and J 0 bases short, with 20 bases between. The germline CDR1 and CDR2 sequences are GTSNPN and SVGIG (reference sequence). The CDR3 loop spans 16 amino acids. CDR3 loop: CAHTTRGRDSGNTIYF. In DNA form, the CDR3 reads TGTGCCCACACAACCAGGGGAAGGGACTCTGGAAACACCATATATTTT.

The CDR3 DNA reads TGTGCCAGCAGCCAATCAGACAGCTACGAGCAGTACTTC. This gives the protein CASSQSDSYEQYF. The chain couples TRBV16 to TRBJ2-7; tentatively, D is TRBD1 (5 bases). The CDR3 has 13 residues. V dropped 0 bases and J dropped 3 bases, with 6 bases sitting between them. The germline V gene has CDR1 KGHSY and CDR2 FQNENV.

The J gene is TRBJ2-7, the V gene TRBV5-4; TRBD1 aligns across 9 bases. The V and J ends lost 4 bases and 5 bases, in that order; junction bases with no gene match: 7. Germline CDR1 SGHNT, CDR2 YYREEE (reference sequence). The CDR3 extends over 14 amino acids. This CDR3 reads CASSNGQGRNEQYF. The CDR3 nucleotides read TGTGCCAGCAGCAATGGACAGGGGAGGAACGAGCAGTACTTC. The full variable domain, completed using reference TRBV5-4 and TRBJ2-7, is ETGVTQSPTHLIKTRGQQVTLRCSSQSGHNTVSWYQQALGQGPQFIFQYYREEENGRGNFPPRFSGLQFPNYSSELNVNALELDDSALYLCASSNGQGRNEQYFGPGTRLTVT.

The rearrangement joins TRBV11-2 to TRBJ2-2; D unresolved. CDR1 and CDR2 (germline): SGHAT, FQNNGV. The CDR3 is made up of 13 amino acids. Trimming removed 3 bases from V and 5 bases from J, with 7 bases in between. CDR3 sequence reads: CASSLSQTGELFF. The CDR3 coding sequence is TGTGCCAGCAGCTTGTCACAAACCGGGGAGCTGTTTTTT. Complete variable domain (other parts from reference TRBV11-2 and TRBJ2-2): EAGVAQSPRYKIIEKRQSVAFWCNPISGHATLYWYQQILGQGPKLLIQFQNNGVVDDSQLPKDRFSAERLKGVDSTLKIQPAKLEDSAVYLCASSLSQTGELFFGEGSRLTVL.

This chain connects TRBV6-4 to TRBJ2-3; the match to TRBD2 covers 8 bases. The CDR3 runs 16 residues. CDR1 and CDR2 from the germline V gene are MRHNA and SNTAGT. V lost 0 bases and J lost 2; bases outside the gene matches: 4. CDR3: CASSDSPSGYTDTQYF. CDR3 DNA: TGTGCCAGCAGTGACTCACCTAGCGGGTACACAGATACGCAGTATTTT.

This chain links TRBV6-5 with TRBJ2-2; D gene unclear. CDR1 is MNHEY and CDR2 is SVGAGI in the germline V gene. The CDR3 contains 12 residues. The V and J ends lost 2 bases and 7 bases respectively, with 5 bases between them. This CDR3 reads CASSYDSGELFF. CDR3 nucleotides: TGTGCCAGCAGTTACGATAGCGGGGAGCTGTTTTTT.

The chain uses TRBV10-2 and TRBJ2-5; no clear D gene. CDR1 is WSHSY and CDR2 is SAAADI in the germline V gene. V lost 8 bases, J lost 1 base, and 8 bases lay in between. There are 12 residues in the CDR3. CDR3 DNA: TGCGCCAGCTCGGTGGCCCAAGAGACCCAGTACTTC. This sequence encodes CASSVAQETQYF.

The V gene is TRBV5-6, the J gene TRBJ2-7, with D uncertain. The V gene's germline CDR1 is SGHDT and CDR2 YYEEEE. The CDR3 is made up of 13 amino acids. Between the trimmed V and J ends, which lost 2 bases and 5 bases, there was a span of 11 bases. The DNA of the CDR3 is TGTGCCAGCAGCTTTTTCTCGGGCAACGAGCAGTACTTC. The encoded protein is CASSFFSGNEQYF.

The chain joins TRBV25-1 to TRBJ2-5; tentative D call: TRBD2 (6 bases). The CDR3 runs 15 residues. The germline gives CDR1 MGHDK, CDR2 SYGVNS. V lost 1 base and J 10 bases, leaving 19 bases between the germline ends. The CDR3 spells CASSESAAGLGGQYF. The CDR3 DNA is TGTGCCAGCAGTGAATCGGCGGCGGGGTTGGGGGGCCAGTACTTC.

V gene TRBV6-2 or TRBV6-3 combines with J gene TRBJ2-7, with 10 bases matching TRBD1. The germline CDR1 and CDR2 sequences are MNHEY and SVGEGT. This CDR3 is built from 16 residues. V shed 6 bases, J shed 4 bases, and the junction held 12 bases outside the gene matches. The CDR3: CASRPTPGQGEYEQYF. The CDR3 region has the DNA TGTGCCAGCAGGCCTACCCCCGGACAGGGGGAGTACGAGCAGTACTTC.

The genes are TRBV4-1 and TRBJ2-4, with a possible D match to TRBD2 (5 bases). Trimming removed 2 bases from V and 3 bases from J, with 8 bases in between. This CDR3 comprises 14 residues. The germline V gene has CDR1 MGHRA and CDR2 YSYEKL. The CDR3 protein is CASSQPLVKNIQYF. The CDR3 DNA is TGCGCCAGCAGCCAACCACTAGTCAAAAACATTCAGTACTTC.

In its sample, this clone was seen once. This CDR3 is also generated by other DNA sequences in the sample. The chain has TRBV29-1 and TRBJ1-5, with D unclear. With 4 bases removed from V and 2 bases from J, the gap between germline ends came to 12 bases. CDR3 length: 14 amino acids. CDR1 and CDR2 (germline): SQVTM, ANQGSEA. This CDR3 is CSVGIGGGNQPQHF. DNA of the CDR3: TGCAGCGTTGGTATAGGTGGGGGCAATCAGCCCCAGCATTTT.

The gene calls are TRBV6-2 or TRBV6-3 and TRBJ2-1, with D tentatively TRBD2 (6 bases). The germline gives CDR1 MNHEY, CDR2 SVGEGT. The ends were cut back, 5 bases at V and 11 bases at J, with 22 bases in the middle. The CDR3 has 15 residues. The CDR3 is CASSSGLSDNEQQFF. CDR3 DNA sequence: TGTGCCAGCAGTAGCGGGTTATCTGACAATGAGCAGCAGTTCTTC.

This chain links TRBV2 with TRBJ1-5, with 9 positions matching TRBD1. Germline V CDR1 and CDR2: SNHLY, FYNNEI. V lost 6 bases, J lost 6 bases, and 9 bases stayed unmatched. This CDR3 spans 15 amino acids. The CDR3 loop is CASRDPGQGGQPQHF. The CDR3 nucleotides are TGTGCCAGCAGAGACCCGGGACAGGGAGGTCAGCCCCAGCATTTT.

This clone appeared once. The chain combines TRBV9 with TRBJ2-2; the match to TRBD2 covers 11 bases. After removal of 0 bases from V and 5 bases from J, the junction contained 3 bases not matched to a gene. Germline V lookup: CDR1 SGDLS, CDR2 YYNGEE. There are 16 residues in the CDR3. DNA for the CDR3: TGTGCCAGCAGCGTAGTCGGGACTAGCGGTACCGGGGAGCTGTTTTTT. It specifies CASSVVGTSGTGELFF. Full variable domain (outside the CDR3, taken from reference TRBV9 and TRBJ2-2): DSGVTQTPKHLITATGQRVTLRCSPRSGDLSVYWYQQSLDQGLQFLIQYYNGEERAKGNILERFSAQQFPDLHSELNLSSLELGDSALYFCASSVVGTSGTGELFFGEGSRLTVL.

The rearrangement links TRBV1 to TRBJ2-1. TRBV1 is assigned pseudogene status. The length of the CDR3 is 16 residues. For the CDR3, the DNA is TGCACCAGCAGCCCCCCCGGCCTGAAATATAGAACTGAGCAGTTCTTC. This gives the protein CTSSPPGLKYRTEQFF.

V gene TRBV7-9 combines with J gene TRBJ2-1; 8 bases align to TRBD2. The CDR3 loop spans 14 amino acids. V trimming: 7 bases; J trimming: 8 bases; junction bases outside the gene matches: 10. CDR1 SEHNR and CDR2 FQNEAQ come from the germline V gene (reference sequence). CDR3 in DNA: TGTGCCAGCACGAGGGCGGGACTAGGGCATGAGCAGTTCTTC. Translating gives CASTRAGLGHEQFF.

V usage is TRBV19 and J usage is TRBJ1-4; 7 positions agree with TRBD1. The trim removed 6 bases at V and 7 bases at J, leaving 5 bases unmatched. Germline V gene sequence: CDR1 LNHDA, CDR2 SQIVND (reference sequence). The CDR3 runs to 13 residues. CDR3 DNA sequence: TGTGCCAGTAGCGACAGGGCCCGTGAAAAACTGTTTTTT. It is translated as CASSDRAREKLFF.

This chain links TRBV3-1 (or the pseudogene TRBV3-2) with TRBJ1-2, with a possible D match to TRBD1 (6 bases). Germline assignment: CDR1 LGHDT and CDR2 YNNKEL (reference sequence). This CDR3 has 12 residues. Trimming cost V 8 bases and J 6 bases, with 13 bases left between them. The CDR3, as DNA: TGTGCCAGCGCGTCAGGGGTTCATGGCTACACCTTC. It encodes CASASGVHGYTF.

This clone was seen once. The chain carries TRBV14 and TRBJ2-2, with D possibly being TRBD2 (5 bases). The germline V and J ends were trimmed by 3 bases and 7 bases, with 15 bases remaining between them. Germline V lookup: CDR1 SGHDN, CDR2 FVKESK. This CDR3 is 15 amino acids long. The CDR3 DNA is TGTGCCAGCAGCCAGCCCGGGATCGGAGGCGGGGAGCTGTTTTTT. As protein: CASSQPGIGGGELFF. The variable domain in full, with the rest retrieved from reference TRBV14 and TRBJ2-2, is EAGVTQFPSHSVIEKGQTVTLRCDPISGHDNLYWYRRVMGKEIKFLLHFVKESKQDESGMPNNRFLAERTGGTYSTLKVQPAELEDSGVYFCASSQPGIGGGELFFGEGSRLTVL.

This chain joins TRBV11-3 and TRBJ2-3; 8 bases fit TRBD1. Per germline, CDR1 SGHNT and CDR2 YENEEA. CDR3 length: 17 amino acids. J gave up 0 bases and V 1 base, and 6 bases lay outside the gene matches. CDR3 protein: CASSLGPGQVSTDTQYF. As DNA, the CDR3 is TGTGCCAGCAGCTTAGGGCCGGGACAGGTGAGCACAGATACGCAGTATTTT.

CDR3 DNA sequence: TGTGCCAGCAGCGGCCGGACTAGCGGGAGTTTAAATACGCAGTATTTT. Translating it yields CASSGRTSGSLNTQYF. The chain employs TRBV3-1 (or the pseudogene TRBV3-2) and TRBJ2-3; 13 bases fit TRBD2. The CDR3 is 16 residues long. V lost 5 bases, J lost 7 bases, and 9 bases stayed unmatched. Germline V gene lookup returns CDR1 LGHDT and CDR2 YNNKEL (reference sequence).

The chain links TRBV5-1 to TRBJ2-7, with 14 bases that match TRBD2. The CDR3 is 17 residues long. The J segment lost 3 bases and the V segment lost 2 bases, leaving 7 bases of the junction unmatched. Germline V gene sequence: CDR1 SGHRS, CDR2 YFSETQ. Here the CDR3 reads CASSLPHGTSGSYEQYF. The CDR3 DNA is TGCGCCAGCAGCTTACCCCATGGGACTAGCGGGAGCTACGAGCAGTACTTC.

V usage is TRBV19 and J usage is TRBJ1-2; D uncertain. The CDR3 length is 16 residues. Germline V gene data show CDR1 as LNHDA and CDR2 as SQIVND (reference sequence). V lost 2 bases and J lost 0, with 13 bases in between. The CDR3 bases are TGTGCCAGTAGTATACAGACACCCCAGGCTAACTATGGCTACACCTTC. This sequence encodes CASSIQTPQANYGYTF.